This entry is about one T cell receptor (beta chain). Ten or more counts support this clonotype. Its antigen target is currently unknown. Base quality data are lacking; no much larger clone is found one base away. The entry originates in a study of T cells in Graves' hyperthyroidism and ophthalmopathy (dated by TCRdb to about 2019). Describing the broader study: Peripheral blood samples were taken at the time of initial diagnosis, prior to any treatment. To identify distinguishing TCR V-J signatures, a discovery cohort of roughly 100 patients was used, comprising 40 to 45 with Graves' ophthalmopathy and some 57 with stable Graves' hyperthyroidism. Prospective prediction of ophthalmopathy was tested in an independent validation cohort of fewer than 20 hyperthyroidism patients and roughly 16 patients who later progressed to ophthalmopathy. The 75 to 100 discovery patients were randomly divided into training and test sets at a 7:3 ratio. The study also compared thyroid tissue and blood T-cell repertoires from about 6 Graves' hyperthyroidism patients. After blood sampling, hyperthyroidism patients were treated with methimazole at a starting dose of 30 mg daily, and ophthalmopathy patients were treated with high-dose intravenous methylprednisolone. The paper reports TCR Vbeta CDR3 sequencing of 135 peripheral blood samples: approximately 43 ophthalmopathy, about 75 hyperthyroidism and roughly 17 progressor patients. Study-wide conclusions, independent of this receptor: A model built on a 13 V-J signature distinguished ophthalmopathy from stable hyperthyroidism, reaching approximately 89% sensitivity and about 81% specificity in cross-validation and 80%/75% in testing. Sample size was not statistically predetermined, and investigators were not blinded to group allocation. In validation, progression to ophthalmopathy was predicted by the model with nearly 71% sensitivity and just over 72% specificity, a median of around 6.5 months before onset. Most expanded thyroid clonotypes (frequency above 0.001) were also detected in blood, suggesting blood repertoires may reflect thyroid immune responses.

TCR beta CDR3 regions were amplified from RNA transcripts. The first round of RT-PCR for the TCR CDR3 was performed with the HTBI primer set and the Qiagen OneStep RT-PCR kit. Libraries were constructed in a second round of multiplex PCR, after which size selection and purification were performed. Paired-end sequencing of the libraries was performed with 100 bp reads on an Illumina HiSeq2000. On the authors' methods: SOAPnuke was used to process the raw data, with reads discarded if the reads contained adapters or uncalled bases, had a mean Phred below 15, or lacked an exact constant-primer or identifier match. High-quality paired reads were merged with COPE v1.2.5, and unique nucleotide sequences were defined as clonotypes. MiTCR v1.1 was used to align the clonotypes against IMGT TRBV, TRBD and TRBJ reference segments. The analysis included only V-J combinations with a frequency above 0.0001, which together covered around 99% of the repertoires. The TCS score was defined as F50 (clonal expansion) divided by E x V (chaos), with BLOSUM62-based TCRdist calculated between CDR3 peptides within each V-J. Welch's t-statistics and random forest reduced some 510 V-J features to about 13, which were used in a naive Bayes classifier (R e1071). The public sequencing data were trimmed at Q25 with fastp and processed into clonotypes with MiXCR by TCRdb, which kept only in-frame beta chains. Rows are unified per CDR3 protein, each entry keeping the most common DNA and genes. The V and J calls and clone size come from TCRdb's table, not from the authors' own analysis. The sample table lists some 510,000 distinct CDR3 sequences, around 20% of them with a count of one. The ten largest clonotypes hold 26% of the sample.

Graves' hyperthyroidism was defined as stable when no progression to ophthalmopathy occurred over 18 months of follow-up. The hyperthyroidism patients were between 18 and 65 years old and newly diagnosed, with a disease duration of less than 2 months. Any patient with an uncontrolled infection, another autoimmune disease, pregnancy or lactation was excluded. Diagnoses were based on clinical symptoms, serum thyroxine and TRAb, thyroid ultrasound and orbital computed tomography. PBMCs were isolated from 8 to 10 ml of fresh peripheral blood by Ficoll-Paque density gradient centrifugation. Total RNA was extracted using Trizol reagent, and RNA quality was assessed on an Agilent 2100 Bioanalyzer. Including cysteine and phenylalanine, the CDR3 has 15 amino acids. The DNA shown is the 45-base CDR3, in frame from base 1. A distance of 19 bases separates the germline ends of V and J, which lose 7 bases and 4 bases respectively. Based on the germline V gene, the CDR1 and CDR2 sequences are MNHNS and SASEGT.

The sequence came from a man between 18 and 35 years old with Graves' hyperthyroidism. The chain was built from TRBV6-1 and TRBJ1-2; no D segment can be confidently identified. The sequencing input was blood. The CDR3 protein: CASKDWTYSSYGYTF. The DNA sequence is TGTGCCAGCAAGGACTGGACTTATAGCTCCTATGGCTACACCTTC.